This T cell receptor (beta chain) was identified in a study of shared clonotypes between healthy human individuals. Germline CDR1 reads SGHTS; CDR2 reads YDEGEE. The CDR3 has 15 amino acids. Trimming left V 0 bases short and J 0 bases short, with 10 bases between. Sequenced by immunoSEQ multiplex PCR; TCRdb stores in-frame clones only, minus some. The sample has roughly 700,000 clones, approximately 79% seen once. This chain links TRBV5-8 with TRBJ2-7, with D perhaps TRBD1 (5 bases). What was sequenced was memory CD4+ T cells sorted from blood. Noted subset: CD45RA-negative fraction. The clonotype was recovered from a woman under 40 in good health. CDR3 sequence (DNA): TGTGCCAGCAGCTTGGGGGGCGCCGGCTCCTACGAGCAGTACTTC. Amino acids: CASSLGGAGSYEQYF.